The present entry profiles one T cell receptor beta chain with its context. The entry originates in a study of blood T cell repertoires in COVID-19. In the original processing: Quantification of nucleated cells was approximated via reference gene primer amplification. TCRdb's table, derived via immunoSEQ multiplex PCR, lists solely in-frame clones and lacks some. V and J calls and clone size follow that table, whereas D and trimming were derived from the DNA. The sample has 170,000 or so clones, more than 85% seen once. Per germline, CDR1 SGHKS and CDR2 YYEKEE (reference sequence). The V gene end was trimmed by 0 bases and the J gene end by 8 bases; junction bases not matched to a gene: 2. The CDR3 length is 13 residues.

V is TRBV5-5 and J is TRBJ1-2, with 9 bases lining up with TRBD1. The receptor's source is a man aged 45-65 years with acute or convalescent COVID-19. Sequencing input: peripheral blood. The CDR3 protein is CASSLGGQGGYTF. The CDR3 bases are TGTGCCAGCAGCTTGGGTGGACAGGGGGGCTACACCTTC. The entire variable domain, with the rest obtained from reference TRBV5-5 and TRBJ1-2, is as follows: DAGVTQSPTHLIKTRGQQVTLRCSPISGHKSVSWYQQVLGQGPQFIFQYYEKEERGRGNFPDRFSARQFPNYSSELNVNALLLGDSALYLCASSLGGQGGYTFGSGTRLTVV.